A single sample is the source of the 2 T cell receptor beta chains below, sequenced in a study of T cell repertoires in cytomegalovirus infection. Using its own MiXCR run on the reads, TCRdb lists one record per CDR3 protein. This table has roughly 130,000 distinct CDR3 sequences, roughly 8.2% appearing once. The sequencing input was PBMCs. The receptors come from a human donor in good health (CMV status not recorded). Some clones in this sample may be carry-over from other donors' samples.

This clonotype was seen at least ten times. V gene TRBV28 combines with J gene TRBJ1-5; 10 bases align to TRBD1. The V gene's germline CDR1 is MDHEN and CDR2 SYDVKM. This CDR3 is 15 amino acids long. Germline trimming cut 7 bases from V and 6 bases from J; bases unmatched to any gene: 9. The CDR3 DNA sequence: TGTGCCAGCAAAGAGGGACAGGGGATGGGTCAGCCCCAGCATTTT. The encoded protein is CASKEGQGMGQPQHF.

This clonotype appeared many times. The J gene is TRBJ1-1, the V gene TRBV24-1, with D perhaps matching TRBD1 (6 bases). Germline lookup yields CDR1 KGHDR and CDR2 SFDVKD. The CDR3 sequence is 14 residues long. V was cut by 2 bases and J by 5 bases, with 11 bases left in between. CDR3 protein: CATSDSRGWTEAFF. The CDR3 DNA reads as TGTGCCACCAGTGATTCAAGGGGGTGGACTGAAGCTTTCTTT.